The 10 T cell receptor beta chains below all came from one sample that was sequenced in a study of cytomegalovirus exposure and HLA in healthy donors (dated by TCRdb to about 2017). Libraries were prepared through the immunoSEQ multiplex PCR assay. A mixture of 60 forward primers for TCR Vbeta segments and 13 reverse primers for TCR Jbeta segments was used in the multiplex PCR. The source is immuneACCESS, and TCRdb retained only in-frame sequences with V and J called. Part of the clones is not carried over; for the studies checked, unresolved V genes explain less than half of this, and the remainder is unexplained. Counted in this sample were about 140,000 clones; roughly 77% of them appeared once. In total, the top ten clones hold 1.5% to 2% of the sample. Specimen: PBMCs. All receptors come from a woman aged 25 to 39 in good health and CMV-seronegative.

The CDR3 nucleotides read TGCGCCAGCTGCCCTCCTGAGGCCTCTGGGGCCAACGTCCTGACTTTC. It codes for CASCPPEASGANVLTF. J is TRBJ2-6 and V is TRBV5-1; the D is unclear. CDR3 length: 16 amino acids. CDR1 SGHRS and CDR2 YFSETQ come from the germline V gene. The ends were cut back, 7 bases at V and 0 bases at J, with 14 bases in the middle.

The chain is built from TRBV28 and TRBJ2-7, with D possibly matching TRBD2 (5 bases). The CDR3 has 12 amino acids. In germline, CDR1 is MDHEN, CDR2 SYDVKM. Trimming stripped 2 bases from V and 6 bases from J, with 8 bases between. In DNA, the CDR3 is TGTGCCAGCAGTTTAGAGGGATCCGAGCAGTACGTC. Translated: CASSLEGSEQYV.

V gene TRBV2 combines with J gene TRBJ2-1, with 10 bases matching TRBD1. The CDR3 covers 17 residues. CDR1 and CDR2 (germline): SNHLY, FYNNEI. Germline trimming cut 4 bases from V and 1 base from J; bases unmatched to any gene: 7. This chain's CDR3 is CASSGDRGIGSYNEQFF. DNA of the CDR3: TGTGCCAGCAGTGGGGACAGGGGTATTGGATCCTACAATGAGCAGTTCTTC.

The chain has TRBV28 and TRBJ1-2, with D unclear. This CDR3 spans 15 amino acids. Between the trimmed V and J ends, which lost 4 bases and 0 bases, there was a span of 12 bases. Germline-derived CDR1 and CDR2 are MDHEN and SYDVKM. The CDR3 bases are TGTGCCAGCAGTTCAGCCGAGGCGACTAACTATGGCTACACCTTC. Encoded protein: CASSSAEATNYGYTF.

The chain couples TRBV5-8 to TRBJ2-1; no clear D gene. The CDR3 is 17 residues long. The germline CDR1 and CDR2 sequences are SGHTS and YDEGEE. The V end lost 4 bases, the J end lost 2 bases, and 19 bases lay between the germline ends. The CDR3 loop is CASSPPASSLTYNEQFF. In DNA form, the CDR3 reads TGTGCCAGCAGCCCGCCGGCGAGTAGCCTCACCTACAATGAGCAGTTCTTC.

The rearrangement uses TRBV6-1 and TRBJ1-6, with unresolved D. The CDR3 loop spans 16 amino acids. In germline, CDR1 is MNHNS, CDR2 SASEGT. V gave up 2 bases and J gave up 3 bases, with 11 bases separating them. Here the CDR3 DNA reads TGTGCCAGCAGTGAACTGGGCAGCCGCTATAATTCACCCCTCCACTTT. Amino acids: CASSELGSRYNSPLHF.

This clone was seen a handful of times. The chain combines TRBV12-2 with TRBJ1-6; the table's D gene call, TRBD1, was not cross checked with the DNA. TRBV12-2 is a documented pseudogene. The CDR3 loop spans 18 amino acids. For the CDR3, the DNA is TGTGCAACCCGAAGGACAGATAGCACAACTCTCTATAATTCACCCCTCCACTTT. It codes for CATRRTDSTTLYNSPLHF.

The V and J genes are TRBV11-1 and TRBJ2-1, with 9 bases fitting TRBD2. CDR1 SGHAT and CDR2 FQDESV come from the germline V gene (reference sequence). Unmatched junction bases numbered 9, after V lost 1 base and J lost 8 bases. The CDR3 runs 16 residues. The CDR3 DNA is TGTGCCAGCAGCTTAGGTTCGGCTAGCGGGACGGATGAGCAGTTCTTC. Translating it yields CASSLGSASGTDEQFF.

The chain joins TRBV5-1 to TRBJ2-7, with 8 bases that match TRBD2. Germline V gives CDR1 SGHRS, CDR2 YFSETQ. The CDR3 length is 15 residues. V lost 4 bases and J lost 5; bases outside the gene matches: 11. CDR3 coding DNA: TGCGCCAGCAGCCCAGGGACTAGTAGAAGGGACGAGCAGTACTTC. This translates into CASSPGTSRRDEQYF.

This clone was observed a few times. V and J are TRBV6-1 and TRBJ2-3; D ambiguous. The CDR3 has 13 amino acids. Germline-derived CDR1 and CDR2 are MNHNS and SASEGT. Trimming cost V 3 bases and J 9 bases, with 13 bases left between them. The CDR3 here is CASSDRRLRTQYF. CDR3 bases: TGTGCCAGCAGTGACCGAAGACTCCGCACGCAGTATTTT.